Below are 6 T cell receptor beta chains sequenced from a single sample in a study of T cell responses to AZD1222 COVID-19 vaccine. Using immunoSEQ multiplex PCR, the repertoire was profiled, and TCRdb retains in-frame clones only, with some absent. This sample yields about 140,000 clones, of which just under 95% are seen a single time; 9.5% to 15% belongs to the top ten. The sample in question was peripheral blood, obtained after recovery from COVID-19. Receptors were obtained from an adult who had recovered from COVID-19.

V is TRBV5-1 and J is TRBJ2-2; D perhaps matches TRBD1 (5 bases). There are 15 residues in the CDR3. V was clipped by 2 bases and J by 0 bases, with 8 bases between them. Germline V gives CDR1 SGHRS, CDR2 YFSETQ. As DNA, the CDR3 is TGCGCCAGCAGCTTTGGACAAGCGAACACCGGGGAGCTGTTTTTT. It is translated as CASSFGQANTGELFF.

This clone occurred a few times. The same CDR3 arises from other DNA sequences in this sample as well. This chain uses TRBV3-1 (or the pseudogene TRBV3-2) with TRBJ2-6, with D uncertain. Trimming took 0 bases from V and 0 from J, leaving 9 bases between them. Germline V gives CDR1 LGHDT, CDR2 YNNKEL (reference sequence). CDR3 size: 17 residues. The CDR3 bases are TGTGCCAGCAGCCAAGATAAAGGTTCCTCTGGGGCCAACGTCCTGACTTTC. Translated: CASSQDKGSSGANVLTF.

V usage is TRBV4-1 and J usage is TRBJ1-4; 7 positions match TRBD1. Losses at the gene ends were 6 bases for V and 8 bases for J; bases not matched to a gene: 12. The CDR3 extends over 15 amino acids. The germline CDR1 and CDR2 sequences are MGHRA and YSYEKL. The CDR3 DNA sequence: TGCGCCAGCAGGTTCATTGGACAGGTCGGGGAAAAACTGTTTTTT. This translates into CASRFIGQVGEKLFF.

The chain uses TRBV5-1 and TRBJ1-3; D ambiguous. There are 14 residues in the CDR3. The germline V gene has CDR1 SGHRS and CDR2 YFSETQ. With 0 bases removed from V and 2 bases from J, the gap between germline ends came to 6 bases. CDR3 bases: TGCGCCAGCAGCTTGGAAGTGGCTGGAAACACCATATATTTT. Translated, it gives CASSLEVAGNTIYF. The whole variable domain, remainder taken from reference TRBV5-1 and TRBJ1-3, is KAGVTQTPRYLIKTRGQQVTLSCSPISGHRSVSWYQQTPGQGLQFLFEYFSETQRNKGNFPGRFSGRQFSNSRSEMNVSTLELGDSALYLCASSLEVAGNTIYFGEGSWLTVV.

The V call is TRBV7-9, the J call TRBJ1-2, with 7 bases matching TRBD1. Germline-derived CDR1 and CDR2 are SEHNR and FQNEAQ (reference sequence). The V gene end was trimmed by 4 bases and the J gene end by 3 bases; junction bases not matched to a gene: 5. The CDR3 totals 14 residues. CDR3 in amino acids: CASSSTGADYGYTF. The CDR3 bases are TGTGCCAGCAGCTCCACAGGGGCCGACTATGGCTACACCTTC.

This chain joins TRBV5-1 and TRBJ1-1, with no clear D. From germline, CDR1 is SGHRS and CDR2 YFSETQ. V gave up 4 bases and J gave up 5 bases, with 15 bases separating them. CDR3 length: 14 residues. The CDR3 loop is CASSPGEFRTEAFF. CDR3 DNA sequence: TGCGCCAGCAGCCCGGGTGAATTCAGGACTGAAGCTTTCTTT.